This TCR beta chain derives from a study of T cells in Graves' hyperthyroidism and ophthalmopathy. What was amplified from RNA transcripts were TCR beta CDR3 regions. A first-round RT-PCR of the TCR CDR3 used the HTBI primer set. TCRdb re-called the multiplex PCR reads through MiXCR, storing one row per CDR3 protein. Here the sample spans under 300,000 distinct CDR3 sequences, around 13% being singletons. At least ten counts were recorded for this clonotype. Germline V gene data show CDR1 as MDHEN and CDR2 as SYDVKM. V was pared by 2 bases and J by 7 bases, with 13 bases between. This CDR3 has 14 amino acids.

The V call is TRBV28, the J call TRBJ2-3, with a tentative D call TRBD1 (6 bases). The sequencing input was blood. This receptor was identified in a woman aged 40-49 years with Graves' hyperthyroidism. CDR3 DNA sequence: TGTGCCAGCAGTTTACAGGGGCGCAGGTATACGCAGTATTTT. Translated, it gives CASSLQGRRYTQYF.